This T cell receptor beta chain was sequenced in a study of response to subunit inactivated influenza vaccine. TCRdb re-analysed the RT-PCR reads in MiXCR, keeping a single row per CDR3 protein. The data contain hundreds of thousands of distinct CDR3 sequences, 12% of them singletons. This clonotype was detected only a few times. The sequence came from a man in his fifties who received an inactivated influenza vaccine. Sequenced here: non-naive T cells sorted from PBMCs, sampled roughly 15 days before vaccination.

The DNA for the CDR3 is TGTGCCAGCAGCCAAGGAGGGACAGGGGCCAAAAACATTCAGTACTTC. Translation gives CASSQGGTGAKNIQYF. The J gene is TRBJ2-4, the V gene TRBV3-1; 9 bases match TRBD1. The J segment lost 1 base and the V segment lost 1 base, leaving 2 bases of the junction unmatched. The CDR3 extends over 16 amino acids. Germline-derived CDR1 and CDR2 are LGHDT and YNNKEL (reference sequence).